The sequence of this T cell receptor beta chain was determined in a study of T cell repertoires in cytomegalovirus infection. Study as a whole: TCR beta signatures that were public indicated CMV infection and matching HLA type.

This CDR3 region has 16 residues. V dropped 0 bases and J dropped 4; count of bases not matched to a gene: 2. The V gene's germline CDR1 is MNHEY and CDR2 SVGEGT. General study points: Identification of carriers of CMV plus the relevant HLA was performed using cumulative public TCR beta family frequency. Dominant in the ex vivo response were TCR beta clonotypes restricted by HLA-C and specific for CMV.

TCRdb processed the reads anew with MiXCR; each CDR3 protein has one entry. The sample holds some 220,000 distinct CDR3 sequences, 6% to 8% seen once. Remarks on this clonotype: Its target is not known.

The material sequenced was PBMCs. The rearrangement joins TRBV6-2 or TRBV6-3 to TRBJ2-3, with 12 bases identical to TRBD1. The source is a human donor in good health (CMV status not recorded). Some clones in this sample may be carry-over from other donors' samples. In nucleotides, the CDR3 is TGTGCCAGCAGTTACTCTGGGACAGGGGGCGCAGATACGCAGTATTTT. It yields the protein CASSYSGTGGADTQYF.